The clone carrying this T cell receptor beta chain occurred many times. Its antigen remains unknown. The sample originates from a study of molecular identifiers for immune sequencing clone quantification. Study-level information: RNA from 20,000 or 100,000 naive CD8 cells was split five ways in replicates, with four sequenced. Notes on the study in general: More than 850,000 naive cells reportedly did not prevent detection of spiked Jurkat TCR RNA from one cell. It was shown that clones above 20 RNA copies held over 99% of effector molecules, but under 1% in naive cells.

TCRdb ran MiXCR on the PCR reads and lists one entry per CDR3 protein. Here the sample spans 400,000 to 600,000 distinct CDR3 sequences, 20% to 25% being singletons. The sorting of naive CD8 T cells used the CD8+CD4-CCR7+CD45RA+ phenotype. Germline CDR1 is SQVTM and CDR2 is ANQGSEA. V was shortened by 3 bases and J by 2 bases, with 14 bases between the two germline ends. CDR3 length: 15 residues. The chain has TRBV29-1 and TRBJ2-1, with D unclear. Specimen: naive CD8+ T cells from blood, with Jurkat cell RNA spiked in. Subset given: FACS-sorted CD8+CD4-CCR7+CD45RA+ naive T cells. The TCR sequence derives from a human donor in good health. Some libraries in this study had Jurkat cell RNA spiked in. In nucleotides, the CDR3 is TGCAGCGTTGATAGTTTCGCTCGGACCTACAATGAGCAGTTCTTC. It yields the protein CSVDSFARTYNEQFF.